A selection of T cell receptor beta chains follows, all from one sample in a study of blood T cell repertoires in COVID-19. Sequencing was performed with immunoSEQ multiplex PCR; in TCRdb, only in-frame clones are kept and a portion is missing. The sample has 55,000 to 75,000 clones, around 80% seen once. The sequencing input was peripheral blood. All receptors derive from a man aged 60-69 years with acute or convalescent COVID-19. Each CDR3 is given with its conserved first and last residue. D genes are given only for firm matches. Clone size, where shown, is once, few, many, or a class for clones that have expanded.

j_gene	d_gene	v_gene	abundance	CDR3aa	CDR3nt
TRBJ2-5	TRBD1	TRBV5-1	.	CASSLVGQGGETQYF	TGCGCCAGCAGCTTGGTGGGACAGGGTGGAGAGACCCAGTACTTC
TRBJ1-4	TRBD1	TRBV28	.	CASNLPTGEKLFF	TGTGCCAGCAATTTACCGACAGGGGAAAAACTGTTTTTT
TRBJ1-3	.	TRBV7-8	.	CASGGAQDPGNTIYF	TGTGCCAGCGGGGGGGCGCAAGACCCTGGAAACACCATATATTTT
TRBJ1-6	.	TRBV7-2	once	CASSLQGGNSPLHF	TGTGCCAGCAGCCTACAGGGAGGGAATTCACCCCTCCACTTT
TRBJ1-4	.	TRBV6-5	.	CASRDASKTGEKLFF	TGTGCCAGCAGGGACGCATCTAAGACAGGTGAAAAACTGTTTTTT
TRBJ2-7	.	TRBV29-1	.	CSVLYREYEQYF	TGCAGCGTTTTATACAGGGAGTACGAGCAGTACTTC
TRBJ2-1	TRBD2	TRBV24-1	.	CATSDASGTNEQFF	TGTGCCACCAGTGATGCTAGCGGGACCAATGAGCAGTTCTTC
TRBJ2-5	.	TRBV5-1	.	CASSLAPEKETQYF	TGCGCCAGCAGCTTGGCCCCAGAAAAAGAGACCCAGTACTTC
TRBJ2-3	.	TRBV18	once	CASSPSDSYNTQYF	TGTGCCAGCTCACCCTCTGACTCGTACAATACGCAGTATTTT
TRBJ1-5	.	TRBV28	.	CASSPWEGRGTQAGRMRNQPQHF	TGTGCCAGCTCCCCCTGGGAGGGCCGCGGAACCCAGGCAGGGAGGATGCGCAATCAGCCCCAGCATTTT
TRBJ1-2	.	TRBV2	once	CASRPTPDGYTF	TGTGCCAGCAGGCCTACCCCTGATGGCTACACCTTC
TRBJ1-5	.	TRBV30	.	CAWSPSNHRSPHQPQHF	TGTGCCTGGAGCCCATCGAACCACAGGTCTCCTCATCAGCCCCAGCATTTT
TRBJ2-5	.	TRBV9	.	CASSYSLSEETQYF	TGTGCCAGCAGCTACAGTCTCTCCGAAGAGACCCAGTACTTC
TRBJ1-1	TRBD1	TRBV28	.	CATGTGTSNTEAFF	TGTGCCACCGGGACAGGGACATCGAACACTGAAGCTTTCTTT
TRBJ2-7	.	TRBV7-8	.	CASSLRARVWDEQYF	TGTGCCAGCAGCTTAAGGGCCAGGGTTTGGGACGAGCAGTACTTC
TRBJ1-2	.	TRBV28	once	CASSLNSYGYTF	TGTGCCAGCAGTTTGAACAGCTATGGCTACACCTTC
TRBJ1-5	.	TRBV6-6	.	CASSYDGNQPQHF	TGTGCCAGCAGTTACGACGGGAATCAGCCCCAGCATTTT
TRBJ1-1	.	TRBV7-3	.	CASSQGHSNTEAFF	TGTGCCAGTTCACAGGGTCATAGCAACACTGAAGCTTTCTTT
TRBJ2-5	.	TRBV28	.	CASSSGSWETQYF	TGTGCCAGCAGCTCGGGGAGCTGGGAGACCCAGTACTTC
TRBJ1-1	.	TRBV13	.	CASSLESGLNTEAFF	TGTGCCAGCAGCCTAGAATCAGGGTTGAACACTGAAGCTTTCTTT
TRBJ2-2	TRBD1	TRBV19	.	CASSNRGRPGELFF	TGTGCCAGTAGTAACAGGGGGCGGCCCGGGGAGCTGTTTTTT
TRBJ2-3	TRBD2	TRBV28	.	CASSLFGLAGGNYSTDTQYF	TGTGCCAGCAGTTTATTTGGGCTGGCGGGGGGGAACTATAGCACAGATACGCAGTATTTT
TRBJ1-2	.	TRBV13	.	CASRLAMGYTF	TGTGCCAGCAGACTCGCGATGGGCTACACCTTC
TRBJ1-2	.	TRBV24-1	.	CATSDPQSYGYTF	TGTGCCACCAGTGACCCACAGAGCTATGGCTACACCTTC
TRBJ1-4	.	TRBV21-1	.	CASNRTNEKLFF	TGTGCCAGCAATCGGACTAATGAAAAACTGTTTTTT
TRBJ1-4	.	TRBV30	.	CAWSVGGLNEKLFF	TGTGCCTGGAGTGTAGGGGGTTTGAATGAAAAACTGTTTTTT
TRBJ2-7	.	TRBV6-2/TRBV6-3	few	CASSYLSGTNYEQYF	TGTGCCAGCAGTTACCTTTCCGGGACAAACTACGAGCAGTACTTC
TRBJ2-1	.	TRBV27	.	CASSPSPRALIYEQFF	TGTGCCAGCAGTCCCTCCCCGCGGGCACTCATCTATGAGCAGTTCTTC
TRBJ2-1	.	TRBV12-5	.	CASGKVDSPYNEQFF	TGTGCTAGTGGTAAAGTCGACAGTCCATACAATGAGCAGTTCTTC
TRBJ2-3	TRBD2	TRBV27	.	CASSLLLGLGIQPDTQYF	TGTGCCAGCAGTTTACTCTTGGGACTAGGTATCCAGCCAGATACGCAGTATTTT
TRBJ1-2	TRBD1	TRBV9	.	CASTSTGTGEEGYTF	TGTGCCAGCACTTCCACCGGGACAGGGGAGGAAGGCTACACCTTC
TRBJ2-3	.	TRBV7-9	.	CASSSDGADTQYF	TGTGCCAGCAGCTCCGACGGGGCAGATACGCAGTATTTT
TRBJ1-1	.	TRBV28	.	CACRGRDEAFF	TGTGCCTGCCGGGGGAGGGATGAAGCTTTCTTT
TRBJ2-1	TRBD2	TRBV28	.	CASSPLGGRAMDEQFF	TGTGCCAGCAGTCCCTTGGGCGGGAGGGCCATGGATGAGCAGTTCTTC
TRBJ2-1	.	TRBV27	.	CASSPPQAYEQFF	TGTGCCAGCAGCCCCCCCCAGGCGTATGAGCAGTTCTTC
TRBJ2-1	TRBD2	TRBV6-2/TRBV6-3	few	CASSSGLAAKYNEQFF	TGTGCCAGCAGTTCCGGACTAGCGGCGAAGTACAATGAGCAGTTCTTC
TRBJ2-1	TRBD2	TRBV7-7	few	CASSLRLAGFHEQFF	TGTGCTAGCAGCTTGAGACTAGCGGGATTTCATGAGCAGTTCTTC
TRBJ2-5	.	TRBV27	.	CASLKGETQYF	TGTGCCAGTTTAAAGGGGGAGACCCAGTACTTC
TRBJ1-1	.	TRBV5-1	.	CASSLERGTEAFF	TGCGCCAGCAGCTTGGAAAGGGGCACTGAAGCTTTCTTT
TRBJ2-3	TRBD2	TRBV7-2	.	CASSLVAGPDTQYF	TGTGCCAGCAGCTTAGTAGCGGGACCCGATACGCAGTATTTT
TRBJ1-1	.	TRBV6-5	.	CASSPEERGSAFF	TGTGCCAGCAGCCCCGAAGAGCGGGGTTCAGCTTTCTTT
TRBJ1-1	TRBD1	TRBV29-1	.	CSVEGLGTGKDEAFF	TGCAGCGTTGAGGGCTTGGGGACAGGGAAGGACGAAGCTTTCTTT
TRBJ1-1	TRBD1	TRBV5-1	.	CASSLYRGGTEAFF	TGCGCCAGCAGCTTATACAGGGGCGGGACTGAAGCTTTCTTT
TRBJ2-7	.	TRBV5-4	.	CASNPGGQNTYEQYF	TGTGCCAGCAACCCCGGGGGACAGAATACCTACGAGCAGTACTTC
TRBJ2-1	.	TRBV9	.	CASSLTRDWGNEQFF	TGTGCCAGCAGCCTTACCCGGGATTGGGGAAATGAGCAGTTCTTC
TRBJ1-2	TRBD1	TRBV24-1	.	CATSDGGQARYGYTF	TGTGCCACCAGTGACGGAGGACAGGCACGCTATGGCTACACCTTC
TRBJ1-2	.	TRBV6-2/TRBV6-3	.	CASSYRAHTGGYTF	TGTGCCAGCAGTTACAGGGCTCATACGGGAGGCTACACCTTC
TRBJ1-5	.	TRBV21-1	.	CASSPDRYNQPQHF	TGTGCCAGCAGCCCGGACAGGTACAATCAGCCCCAGCATTTT
TRBJ1-5	TRBD1	TRBV2	few	CASREGQGSSQPQHF	TGTGCCAGCAGGGAAGGACAGGGTAGTAGTCAGCCCCAGCATTTT
TRBJ2-1	TRBD2	TRBV7-2	.	CASSLVAGAYNEQFF	TGTGCCAGCAGCTTAGTAGCGGGAGCCTACAATGAGCAGTTCTTC
TRBJ1-6	.	TRBV29-1	.	CSVAGGPNSPLHF	TGCAGCGTTGCCGGGGGGCCTAATTCACCCCTCCACTTT
TRBJ1-1	.	TRBV27	.	CASSSLGPSHTEAFF	TGTGCCAGCAGTTCCCTAGGCCCGTCCCACACTGAAGCTTTCTTT
TRBJ1-1	TRBD1	TRBV7-2	.	CASSLEVGQGSTEAFF	TGTGCCAGCAGCTTAGAGGTTGGACAGGGAAGTACTGAAGCTTTCTTT
TRBJ1-1	.	TRBV29-1	.	CSGRIYMGNTEAFF	TGCAGCGGGAGAATTTACATGGGGAACACTGAAGCTTTCTTT
TRBJ2-7	.	TRBV29-1	.	CSVTSGTYYEQYF	TGCAGCGTAACCTCCGGGACTTACTACGAGCAGTACTTC